The entry below describes one T cell receptor (beta chain). The sample comes from a study of shared T cell receptors in the human thymus. Germline CDR1 GTSNPN, CDR2 SVGIG (reference sequence). This CDR3 spans 14 amino acids. The V end was cut by 5 bases, the J end by 9 bases, with 20 bases between. TCRdb's copy holds only in-frame clones and misses some; the assay was immunoSEQ multiplex PCR. The sample records hundreds of thousands of clones, around 87% being singletons. Another study also made use of these data, one on human thymus T cells. That report adds: What related research reported was that thymic repertoires overlapped highly among unrelated individuals.

This chain uses TRBV30 with TRBJ1-3; D is undetermined. Sample: thymocytes. This sequence was found in a boy in the first two years of life with a congenital heart defect. CDR3 sequence reads: CAWDLSGGLSTIYF. In nucleotides, the CDR3 is TGTGCCTGGGACCTGTCAGGTGGGCTGAGCACCATATATTTT.